The TCR beta chain described here comes from a study of cytomegalovirus exposure and HLA in healthy donors. As for the study in general: Earlier, approximately 110 million unique TCR beta sequences were recovered from about 200 million T cells by an analysis. General study results and limits: An analysis that came later showed most CMV-associated TCR beta chains appearing HLA-restricted.

As concerns this clone: What it binds is unknown.

Germline V CDR1 and CDR2: SGDLS, YYNGEE. The CDR3 consists of 13 residues. Trimming removed 3 bases at V and 6 bases at J, with 9 bases between. The PCR used 60 Vbeta and 13 Jbeta primers. Generated by immunoSEQ multiplex PCR, the TCRdb table keeps only in-frame clones and is missing some. The listing records around 53,000 clones. The V call is TRBV9, the J call TRBJ2-2; D uncertain. This clonotype was sampled from a man aged 18 to 35 in good health and CMV-seropositive. Sequenced input: PBMCs. CDR3 coding DNA: TGTGCCAGCAGCGCGAGTAACCCCGGGGAGCTGTTTTTT. Translation gives CASSASNPGELFF.